This passage covers 19 T cell receptor beta chains from one sample sequenced in a study of a mutant IDH1 vaccine in newly diagnosed glioma (dated by TCRdb to 2020 to 2023). The library was prepared using the immunoSEQ multiplex PCR assay. TCRdb retrieved this table from immuneACCESS and kept in-frame rearrangements only. Not all clones are present; in checked studies, unresolved V genes account for under half, and no reason is known for the remainder. For this sample the table gives more than 45,000 clones, of which around nine tenths were detected only once. 5.7% of the sample is held by the ten biggest clonotypes. Explained via the paper, the time point label denotes: week 35, safety follow-up. A 20-mer mutant IDH1 peptide at 300 micrograms in Montanide made up each vaccine dose, which was injected subcutaneously together with topical imiquimod. The antigens of these receptors remain unknown. Material: PBMCs, obtained from a glioma patient whose treatment included an IDH1 peptide vaccine. Receptors originate from a woman aged 40-49 years with glioma.

The J gene is TRBJ2-7, the V gene TRBV5-1, with TRBD2 identical over 8 bases. The CDR3 length is 14 residues. Losses at the gene ends were 7 bases for V and 5 bases for J; bases not matched to a gene: 11. Germline loops: CDR1 SGHRS, CDR2 YFSETQ. Here the CDR3 reads CASRKGLAGDEQYF. CDR3 nucleotide sequence: TGCGCCAGCCGCAAAGGACTAGCCGGCGACGAGCAGTACTTC.

This clone was counted once. The gene calls are TRBV10-3 and TRBJ2-1; possible D gene TRBD1, 6 bases. The V end lost 6 bases, the J end lost 0 bases, and 12 bases lay between the germline ends. CDR1 and CDR2 from the germline V gene are ENHRY and SYGVKD. The CDR3 spans 15 residues. The CDR3 sequence: CAISDRISSYNEQFF. The CDR3 bases are TGTGCCATCAGCGACAGGATATCCTCCTACAATGAGCAGTTCTTC.

The V call is TRBV30, the J call TRBJ1-1; D uncertain. The CDR3 has 11 residues. Germline V gene lookup returns CDR1 GTSNPN and CDR2 SVGIG (reference sequence). The CDR3 DNA reads TGTGCAGTCGTAGGGAACCTTGAAGCTTTCTTT. Its protein is CAVVGNLEAFF.

The V call is TRBV5-1, the J call TRBJ2-1, with 7 bases that match TRBD2. Germline lookup yields CDR1 SGHRS and CDR2 YFSETQ. The trim removed 0 bases at V and 0 bases at J, leaving 3 bases unmatched. The CDR3 spans 16 residues. The CDR3 region is CASSLVPGGSYNEQFF. The CDR3 nucleotides are TGCGCCAGCAGCTTGGTGCCGGGGGGCTCCTACAATGAGCAGTTCTTC.

The J gene is TRBJ2-7, the V gene TRBV5-1; the D gene could be TRBD1 or TRBD2 (6 bases each). V shed 4 bases and J shed 5 bases, with 22 bases lying between them. Germline CDR1 SGHRS, CDR2 YFSETQ. The CDR3 spans 16 residues. CDR3 nucleotides: TGCGCCAGCAGCCACACTTGGAGGGGGGTCCTCAACGAGCAGTACTTC. The encoded protein is CASSHTWRGVLNEQYF.

The V call is TRBV7-2, the J call TRBJ2-3; a weak D match, TRBD2 (7 bases). Germline V CDR1 and CDR2: SGHTA, FQGNSA. Trimming removed 0 bases from V and 6 bases from J, with 13 bases in between. The CDR3 runs to 15 residues. CDR3 bases: TGTGCCAGCAGCTTAGCGGGGGGGCCGGAGGATACGCAGTATTTT. As protein: CASSLAGGPEDTQYF.

The rearrangement links TRBV27 to TRBJ2-7, with a possible D match to TRBD1 (6 bases). The CDR3 is 14 amino acids. V was cut by 8 bases and J by 7 bases, with 21 bases left in between. Germline CDR1 is MNHEY and CDR2 is SMNVEV (reference sequence). CDR3 sequence (DNA): TGTGCCAGCGCGGTGTGGGGGACATCCACGGAGCAGTACTTC. The encoded protein is CASAVWGTSTEQYF.

The rearrangement links TRBV6-1 to TRBJ2-4, with 8 bases aligning to TRBD1. After removal of 7 bases from V and 3 bases from J, the junction contained 8 bases not matched to a gene. The CDR3 totals 15 residues. In germline, CDR1 is MNHNS, CDR2 SASEGT. Written as DNA, the CDR3 is TGTGCCAGCACCACGGACAGGGAGGTCAAAAACATTCAGTACTTC. The encoded protein is CASTTDREVKNIQYF.

The rearrangement uses TRBV5-5 and TRBJ1-5; D gene uncertain. The CDR3 sequence is 12 residues long. Looked up from germline, CDR1 is SGHKS and CDR2 is YYEKEE (reference sequence). Written as DNA, the CDR3 is TGTGTCCGGATCAGCGGTGATCAGCCCCAGCATTTT. Amino acids: CVRISGDQPQHF.

In this sample, this clone turned up once. The CDR3: CASSLGLTSGGGTQYF. Here the CDR3 DNA reads TGTGCCAGCAGCTTGGGCCTGACTAGCGGGGGTGGGACCCAGTACTTC. The V and J genes are TRBV13 and TRBJ2-5, with 12 bases lining up with TRBD2. Trimming took 3 bases from V and 7 from J; bases not matched to a gene: 9. The CDR3 runs to 16 residues. Germline values: CDR1 PRHDT, CDR2 FYEKMQ (reference sequence).

CDR3 amino acids: CASSGGLAGGSTDTQYF. In DNA form, the CDR3 reads TGCGCCAGCAGCGGGGGACTAGCGGGAGGGAGCACAGATACGCAGTATTTT. The genes are TRBV5-1 and TRBJ2-3, with 16 bases fitting TRBD2. CDR3 size: 17 residues. Looked up from germline, CDR1 is SGHRS and CDR2 is YFSETQ. V shed 4 bases and J 0 bases; nucleotides not matched to a gene: 2. The complete variable domain, with remaining parts taken from reference TRBV5-1 and TRBJ2-3, reads KAGVTQTPRYLIKTRGQQVTLSCSPISGHRSVSWYQQTPGQGLQFLFEYFSETQRNKGNFPGRFSGRQFSNSRSEMNVSTLELGDSALYLCASSGGLAGGSTDTQYFGPGTRLTVL.

With respect to this clone: Other DNA sequences in this sample translate to the same CDR3. The chain joins TRBV5-1 to TRBJ2-5; D may be TRBD1 or TRBD2 (5 bases each). The CDR3 loop spans 13 amino acids. V shed 0 bases and J shed 2 bases, with 5 bases lying between them. CDR1 is SGHRS, CDR2 YFSETQ, per germline. In DNA, the CDR3 is TGCGCCAGCAGCTTGGGGGGGCAAGAGACCCAGTACTTC. Protein: CASSLGGQETQYF.

The chain joins TRBV5-1 to TRBJ2-5; TRBD1 or TRBD2 may be the D gene (6 bases each). V lost 3 bases to trimming and J lost 5 bases, with 17 bases between them. Germline V gene sequence: CDR1 SGHRS, CDR2 YFSETQ. The CDR3 length is 15 residues. The CDR3 sequence is CASSSGGGREETQYF. In DNA, the CDR3 is TGCGCCAGCAGCTCCGGAGGGGGTAGGGAGGAGACCCAGTACTTC.

This clone was counted only a few times. The V call is TRBV6-5, the J call TRBJ1-2, with a weak D call TRBD1 (6 bases). The CDR3 is 12 amino acids. The V gene lost 11 bases and the J gene lost 7 bases, with 17 bases spanning the gap. CDR1 and CDR2 (germline): MNHEY, SVGAGI. The DNA for the CDR3 is TGTGCCTCCCGGGAGGGGGAGGGTGGCTACACCTTC. Translated: CASREGEGGYTF.

The chain recombines TRBV5-1 with TRBJ2-5, with D possibly matching TRBD2 (6 bases). The CDR3 is 14 amino acids. Per the germline V gene, CDR1 is SGHRS and CDR2 is YFSETQ. Trimming cost V 4 bases and J 5 bases, with 15 bases left between them. The CDR3 nucleotides read TGCGCCAGCAGCGGTGGAGGGGTTTGGGAGACCCAGTACTTC. Encoded protein: CASSGGGVWETQYF.

The chain employs TRBV5-1 and TRBJ2-5, with D possibly TRBD2 on 5 matching bases. Trimming removed 4 bases at V and 7 bases at J, with 8 bases between. CDR3 size: 11 residues. Germline CDR1 is SGHRS and CDR2 is YFSETQ. The CDR3 nucleotides are TGCGCCAGCAGCGACGGAGGGACCCAGTACTTC. Translation: CASSDGGTQYF.

The CDR3 DNA reads TGCAGCGTTGAGGCCAGAGCGAACACTGAAGCTTTCTTT. Protein sequence: CSVEARANTEAFF. The chain couples TRBV29-1 to TRBJ1-1; no clear D gene. The V gene's germline CDR1 is SQVTM and CDR2 ANQGSEA. The CDR3 is 13 residues long. The germline V and J ends were trimmed by 3 bases and 1 base, with 9 bases remaining between them. Drawing the rest from reference TRBV29-1 and TRBJ1-1, the complete variable domain is SAVISQKPSRDICQRGTSLTIQCQVDSQVTMMFWYRQQPGQSLTLIATANQGSEATYESGFVIDKFPISRPNLTFSTLTVSNMSPEDSSIYLCSVEARANTEAFFGQGTRLTVV.

This clone was detected once. The chain recombines TRBV28 with TRBJ2-7; the D gene is possibly TRBD2 (6 bases). Germline CDR1 reads MDHEN; CDR2 reads SYDVKM. The CDR3 totals 15 residues. V lost 3 bases and J lost 2, with 14 bases in between. The CDR3 loop is CASSFRIGSPYEQYF. Here the CDR3 DNA reads TGTGCCAGCAGTTTCCGAATCGGGAGTCCCTACGAGCAGTACTTC.

CDR3: CAWRRGLANSPLHF. The CDR3 bases are TGTGCCTGGAGGCGGGGGCTGGCTAATTCACCCCTCCACTTT. The chain carries TRBV30 and TRBJ1-6; a weak D match, TRBD1 (6 bases). Trimming left V 3 bases short and J 6 bases short, with 12 bases between. Germline assignment: CDR1 GTSNPN and CDR2 SVGIG (reference sequence). This CDR3 spans 14 amino acids. The complete variable domain, with remaining parts taken from reference TRBV30 and TRBJ1-6, reads SQTIHQWPATLVQPVGSPLSLECTVEGTSNPNLYWYRQAAGRGLQLLFYSVGIGQISSEVPQNLSASRPQDRQFILSSKKLLLSDSGFYLCAWRRGLANSPLHFGNGTRLTVT.